The text below deals with one T cell receptor (beta chain). Donors in Cohort 3 counted as recovered after two negative PCRs, clearance, or symptom resolution. This specimen comes from a study of blood T cell repertoires in COVID-19. Across the study: Samples came from the United States, Italy and Spain, spanning acute and convalescent COVID-19.

The V gene end was trimmed by 9 bases and the J gene end by 0 bases; junction bases not matched to a gene: 15. The CDR3 has 17 amino acids. Authors' methods: Reference gene primer amplification yielded estimated nucleated cell counts. Only in-frame clones appear in the TCRdb table, and some are missing; sequencing was by immunoSEQ multiplex PCR. V and J calls and clone size are given by that table; D and trimming were obtained from the DNA. The sample lists a few hundred thousand clones, approximately 85% seen once, with under 2.5% in the top ten. This TCR was sampled from a woman aged 45-60 years who had recovered from COVID-19. The source material was PBMCs or T cells enriched from blood (not recorded which). This chain joins TRBV23-1 and TRBJ2-3; 7 bases are shared with TRBD1. TRBV23-1 has ORF status, its function being uncertain. CDR3 in DNA: TGCGCCAGGAGGATAGAGACAGGGACCCCAAGCACAGATACGCAGTATTTT. Protein sequence: CARRIETGTPSTDTQYF.